This passage covers 6 T cell receptor beta chains from one sample sequenced in a study of T cells in tuberculosis. Profiled with immunoSEQ multiplex PCR; TCRdb holds only in-frame clones, not every one. The profile shows around 29,000 clones, just over 90% of them singletons. The sample taken for sequencing was PBMCs. Receptors were obtained from a donor under 30 with latent tuberculosis or without tuberculosis infection.

V usage is TRBV11-1 and J usage is TRBJ2-7, with 8 bases that match TRBD2. The germline CDR1 and CDR2 sequences are SGHAT and FQDESV (reference sequence). After removal of 5 bases from V and 2 bases from J, the junction contained 11 bases not matched to a gene. CDR3 length: 16 amino acids. CDR3 protein: CASSGAGGPTAYEQYF. CDR3 nucleotide sequence: TGTGCCAGCAGCGGCGCGGGGGGACCCACGGCCTACGAGCAGTACTTC. Looking up the rest from reference TRBV11-1 and TRBJ2-7 gives the full variable domain: EAEVAQSPRYKITEKSQAVAFWCDPISGHATLYWYRQILGQGPELLVQFQDESVVDDSQLPKDRFSAERLKGVDSTLKIQPAELGDSAMYLCASSGAGGPTAYEQYFGPGTRLTVT.

The chain links TRBV2 to TRBJ1-2; D perhaps matches TRBD1 (6 bases). Germline CDR1 and CDR2: SNHLY and FYNNEI. This CDR3 contains 12 residues. Trimming took 6 bases from V and 3 from J, leaving 8 bases between them. DNA for the CDR3: TGTGCCAGCAGAGGGGGAGACTATGGCTACACCTTC. This encodes CASRGGDYGYTF.

This clone was detected only once. The chain recombines TRBV7-7 with TRBJ2-2; TRBD1 matches at 7 bases. The CDR3 consists of 15 residues. Germline V lookup: CDR1 SSHAT, CDR2 FNYEAQ (reference sequence). Trimming removed 1 base from V and 5 bases from J; junction bases left unmatched: 4. The CDR3 sequence is CASSLDPQGTGELFF. The CDR3 region has the DNA TGTGCCAGCAGCTTAGACCCACAGGGGACCGGGGAGCTGTTTTTT.

The chain couples TRBV28 to TRBJ1-2; TRBD1 aligns across 7 bases. This CDR3 has 13 residues. Looked up from germline, CDR1 is MDHEN and CDR2 is SYDVKM. V lost 6 bases to trimming and J lost 4 bases; unmatched junction nucleotides: 5. This chain's CDR3 is CASRADRIYGYTF. The CDR3 DNA is TGTGCCAGCAGGGCGGACAGGATCTATGGCTACACCTTC.

V is TRBV2 and J is TRBJ2-7; D uncertain. Germline V CDR1 and CDR2: SNHLY, FYNNEI. With 6 bases removed from V and 4 bases from J, the gap between germline ends came to 13 bases. The CDR3 is 13 amino acids. In DNA, the CDR3 is TGTGCCAGCAGAATGGTAGCAGAGTACGAGCAGTACTTC. Its protein is CASRMVAEYEQYF.

The chain couples TRBV5-6 to TRBJ1-1; D is ambiguous. Germline assignment: CDR1 SGHDT and CDR2 YYEEEE. The CDR3 runs to 13 residues. Trimming removed 1 base from V and 5 bases from J, with 9 bases in between. The CDR3 loop reads CASSLREKTEAFF. CDR3 DNA sequence: TGTGCCAGCAGCTTGCGGGAAAAGACTGAAGCTTTCTTT.